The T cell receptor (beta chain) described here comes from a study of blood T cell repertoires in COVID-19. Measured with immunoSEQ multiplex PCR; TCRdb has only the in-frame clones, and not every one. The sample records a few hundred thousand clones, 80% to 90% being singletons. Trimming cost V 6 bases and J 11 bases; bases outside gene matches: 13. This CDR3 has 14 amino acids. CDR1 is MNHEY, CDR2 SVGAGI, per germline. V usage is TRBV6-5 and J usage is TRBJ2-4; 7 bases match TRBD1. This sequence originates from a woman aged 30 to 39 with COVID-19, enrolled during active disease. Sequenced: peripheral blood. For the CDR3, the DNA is TGTGCCAGCAGCCGAAATACAGGGGCGAGGGTTCAGTACTTC. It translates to CASSRNTGARVQYF.